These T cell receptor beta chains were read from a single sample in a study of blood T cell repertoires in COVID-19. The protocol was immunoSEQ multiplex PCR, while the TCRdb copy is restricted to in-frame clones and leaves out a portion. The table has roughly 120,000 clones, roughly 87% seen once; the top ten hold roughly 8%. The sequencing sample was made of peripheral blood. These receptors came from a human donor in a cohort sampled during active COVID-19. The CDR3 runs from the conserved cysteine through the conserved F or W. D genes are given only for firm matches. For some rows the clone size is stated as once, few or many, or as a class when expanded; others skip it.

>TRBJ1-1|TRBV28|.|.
TGTGCCAGCAGTCTCTCAACATGGAACACTGAAGCTTTCTTT
CASSLSTWNTEAFF
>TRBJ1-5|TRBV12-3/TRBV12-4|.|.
TGTGCCAGCAGTTTAGAACAGCAGCCCCAGCATTTT
CASSLEQQPQHF
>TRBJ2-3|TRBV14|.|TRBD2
TGTGCCAGCAGCCAAGGAGGACTAGCGGGGGCGAAGATTTTAAGAGATACGCAGTATTTT
CASSQGGLAGAKILRDTQYF
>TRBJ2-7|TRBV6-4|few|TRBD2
TGTGCCAGCAGTGACGGCGGGGGAGTTCCCTACGAGCAGTACTTC
CASSDGGGVPYEQYF
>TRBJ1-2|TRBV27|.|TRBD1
TGTGCCAGCAGTTTATCGAACAGGGGTGTCTATGGCTACACCTTC
CASSLSNRGVYGYTF
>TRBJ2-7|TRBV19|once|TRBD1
TGTGCCAGTAGTACCGGGACAGGTCCCTACGAGCAGTACTTC
CASSTGTGPYEQYF
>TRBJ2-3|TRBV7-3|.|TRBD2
TGTGCCAGCAGCGCCGGGACTAGCGCTCGTGATACGCAGTATTTT
CASSAGTSARDTQYF
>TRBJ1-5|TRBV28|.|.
TGTGCCAGCAGTGAACCGCCGGGGCCCCAGCATTTT
CASSEPPGPQHF
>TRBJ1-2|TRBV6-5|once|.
TGTGCCAGCAGCCTAGTTTCGGGGATCTACACCTTC
CASSLVSGIYTF
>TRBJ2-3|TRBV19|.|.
TGTGCCAGTAGTATTGGCCGGGGGAACACAGATACGCAGTATTTT
CASSIGRGNTDTQYF
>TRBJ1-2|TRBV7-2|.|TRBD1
TGTGCCAGCAGCTCTAGGGGGCAGGGGCAGTATGGCTACACCTTC
CASSSRGQGQYGYTF
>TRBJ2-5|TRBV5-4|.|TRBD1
TGTGCCAGCAGCGTGACAGGGATCCAAGAGACCCAGTACTTC
CASSVTGIQETQYF
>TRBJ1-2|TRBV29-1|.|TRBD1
TGCAGCGTTGGGAAGGGGGCGACGGACTATGGCTACACCTTC
CSVGKGATDYGYTF
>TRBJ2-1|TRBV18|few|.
TGTGCCAGCTCACCACCCCCGGTCCCCGCGGGCAATGAGCAGTTCTTC
CASSPPPVPAGNEQFF
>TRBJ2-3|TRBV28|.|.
TGTGCCAGCGGACGCAGGGGAGGCACAGATACGCAGTATTTT
CASGRRGGTDTQYF
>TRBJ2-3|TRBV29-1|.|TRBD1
TGCAGCGTTGAGCCGGGACAGGGGACAGATACGCAGTATTTT
CSVEPGQGTDTQYF
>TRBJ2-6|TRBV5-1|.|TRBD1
TGCGCCAGCAGCTTGGGCCCCCCGACAGGGTTAAGTTCTGGGGCCAACGTCCTGACTTTC
CASSLGPPTGLSSGANVLTF
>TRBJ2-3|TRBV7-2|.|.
TGTGCCAGCAGCTTCGCGGGACTCTTCACAGATACGCAGTATTTT
CASSFAGLFTDTQYF
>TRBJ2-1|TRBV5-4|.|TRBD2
TGTGCCAGCAGCCTGGGGGGGGGTGGTTACAATGAGCAGTTCTTC
CASSLGGGGYNEQFF
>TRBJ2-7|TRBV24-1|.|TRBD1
TGTGCCACCAGTGACGCGGACAGGGGCTACGAGCAGTACTTC
CATSDADRGYEQYF
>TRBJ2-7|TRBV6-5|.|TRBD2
TGTGCCAGCACCGTACGGGCGGGAGGACCCTACGAGCAGTACTTC
CASTVRAGGPYEQYF
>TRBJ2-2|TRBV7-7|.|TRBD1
TGTGCTAGCAGCTTGGCGCCGGGACAGGACACCGGGGAGCTGTTTTTT
CASSLAPGQDTGELFF
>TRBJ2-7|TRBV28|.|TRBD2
TGTGCCAGCACTCTACCGGGACTAGCGGGATCCTACGAGCAGTACTTC
CASTLPGLAGSYEQYF
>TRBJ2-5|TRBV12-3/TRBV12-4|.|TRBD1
TGTGCCAGTCTTGGAACAGGGGGAGAGACCCAGTACTTC
CASLGTGGETQYF
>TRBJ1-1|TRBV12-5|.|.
TGTGCTACCCTATTTGGTTGGACTGAAGCTTTCTTT
CATLFGWTEAFF
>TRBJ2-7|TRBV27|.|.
TGTGCCAGCAGTTTCACCCTGACTAGGGGTGGGGACGAGCAGTACTTC
CASSFTLTRGGDEQYF
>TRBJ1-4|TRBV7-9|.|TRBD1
TGTGCCAGCAGCTTCGGGACAGGGGCTGAAAAACTGTTTTTT
CASSFGTGAEKLFF
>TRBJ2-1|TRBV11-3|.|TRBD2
TGTGCCAGCAGCGAATTTGGGACTAGCGGGAGTTTGGATGAGCAGTTCTTC
CASSEFGTSGSLDEQFF
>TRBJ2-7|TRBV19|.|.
TGTGCCAGTAATAGGGGCCTGGGGTCCTACGAGCAGTACTTC
CASNRGLGSYEQYF
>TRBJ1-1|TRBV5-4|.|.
TGTGCCAGCAGCTTGGCGATGGGAGGAGGCACTGAAGCTTTCTTT
CASSLAMGGGTEAFF
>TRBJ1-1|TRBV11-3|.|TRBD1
TGTGCCAGCAGCCAACGGACAGGGGACGAGGGTGAAGCTTTCTTT
CASSQRTGDEGEAFF
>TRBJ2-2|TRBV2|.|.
TGTGCCAGCAGTGCTGACAGCGTGGGCACCGGGGAGCTGTTTTTT
CASSADSVGTGELFF
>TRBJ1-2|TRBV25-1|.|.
TGTGCCAGCAGTGAACATAGGGAGGGCTACACCTTC
CASSEHREGYTF
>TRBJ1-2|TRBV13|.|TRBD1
TGTGCCAGCAGTTGGGACAGACCTTATGGCTACACCTTC
CASSWDRPYGYTF
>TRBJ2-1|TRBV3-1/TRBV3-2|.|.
TGTGCCAGCAGCCAAGATTTTAGCTCCTACAATGAGCAGTTCTTC
CASSQDFSSYNEQFF
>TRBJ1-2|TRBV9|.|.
TGTGCCAGCAGCGTAGGAGCAGGGTATGGCTACACCTTC
CASSVGAGYGYTF
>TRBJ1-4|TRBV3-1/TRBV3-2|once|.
TGTGCCAGCAGCCCCCCCGGGGGGCTCCGAGAAAAACTGTTTTTT
CASSPPGGLREKLFF
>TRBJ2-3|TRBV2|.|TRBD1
TGTGCCAGCAGTGGAAGACAGGGAGGCACAGATACGCAGTATTTT
CASSGRQGGTDTQYF
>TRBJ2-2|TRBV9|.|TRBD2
TGTGCCAGCAGCGCTTCGGGACTAGCGGGCCTCGGGGAGCTGTTTTTT
CASSASGLAGLGELFF
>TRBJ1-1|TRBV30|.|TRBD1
TGTGCCTGGACCAAACAGGGGAGAGGGAACACTGAAGCTTTCTTT
CAWTKQGRGNTEAFF
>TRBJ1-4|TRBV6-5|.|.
TGTGCCAGCAGTCCCACCACAGGGCCGAAGGAAAAACTGTTTTTT
CASSPTTGPKEKLFF
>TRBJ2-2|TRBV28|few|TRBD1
TGTGCCAGCAGTTTTAGGGGCTTGAACAGGGGAAACACCGGGGAGCTGTTTTTT
CASSFRGLNRGNTGELFF
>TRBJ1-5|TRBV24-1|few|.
TGTGCCACCAGTGATGCCCAGACTGACGACAATCAGCCCCAGCATTTT
CATSDAQTDDNQPQHF
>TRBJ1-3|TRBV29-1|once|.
TGCAGCGTTGAAAGAGGGTCTGGAAACACCATATATTTT
CSVERGSGNTIYF
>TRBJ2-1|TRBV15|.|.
TGTGCCACCAGCACCCCCAGCTCCTACAATGAGCAGTTCTTC
CATSTPSSYNEQFF
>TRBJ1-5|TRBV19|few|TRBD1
TGTGCCAGTAGTATAGGGATCCACCTGGGACAGGTTAGCAATCAGCCCCAGCATTTT
CASSIGIHLGQVSNQPQHF
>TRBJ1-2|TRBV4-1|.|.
TGCGCCAGCAGCCAAGAAGGGGATTACTATGGCTACACCTTC
CASSQEGDYYGYTF
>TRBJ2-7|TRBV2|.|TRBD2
TGTGCCAGCACCCTCTTAACTAGCGGCGAGCAGTACTTC
CASTLLTSGEQYF
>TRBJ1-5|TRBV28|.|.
TGTGCCAGCTTAACCAGGGATCAGCCCCAGCATTTT
CASLTRDQPQHF
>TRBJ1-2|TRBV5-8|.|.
TGTGCCAGCAGCTTGGCCGGCAGGGCCGCCGGGGGCTACACCTTC
CASSLAGRAAGGYTF
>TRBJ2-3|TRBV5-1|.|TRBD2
TGCGCCAGCAGCTTGAAGCGGGGGAACACAGATACGCAGTATTTT
CASSLKRGNTDTQYF
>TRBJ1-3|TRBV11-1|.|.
TGTGCCAGCAGCGAACGGACAGCTGGAAACACCATATATTTT
CASSERTAGNTIYF
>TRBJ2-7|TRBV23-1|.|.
TGCGCCAGCATAGCCGGGACCTACGAGCAGTACTTC
CASIAGTYEQYF
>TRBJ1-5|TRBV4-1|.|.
TGCGCCAGCAGCCAAGGCAGGGGAAGCAATCAGCCCCAGCATTTT
CASSQGRGSNQPQHF
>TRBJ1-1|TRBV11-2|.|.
TGTGCCAGCAGCCCGACAACGAACACTGAAGCTTTCTTT
CASSPTTNTEAFF
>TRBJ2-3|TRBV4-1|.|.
TGCGCCAGCAGCGGCCTCCGGGGAGAACCAGATACGCAGTATTTT
CASSGLRGEPDTQYF
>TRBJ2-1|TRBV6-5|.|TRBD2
TGTGCCAGCAGTTACCGACTAGCGGGGGTCCGTAATGAGCAGTTCTTC
CASSYRLAGVRNEQFF
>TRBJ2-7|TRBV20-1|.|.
TGCAGTGCTAGTACCAGGGGCCTTAGCTCCTACGAGCAGTACTTC
CSASTRGLSSYEQYF
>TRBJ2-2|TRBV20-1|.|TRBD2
TGCAGTGCTAGTGATAGCGGGATCCCGAGAACCGGGGAGCTGTTTTTT
CSASDSGIPRTGELFF
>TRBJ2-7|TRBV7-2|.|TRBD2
TGTGCCAGCAGTCCCGGGACTAGGAGTGAGCAGTACTTC
CASSPGTRSEQYF